These T cell receptor beta chains were read from a single sample in a study of OX40 agonist ivuxolimab in advanced cancers. Libraries were prepared by immunoSEQ multiplex PCR; TCRdb keeps only in-frame clonotypes and omits some of them. The sample lists around 11,000 clones, roughly 79% occurring once. Source: CD4+ or CD8+ T cells sorted from blood, taken in a trial of the OX40 agonist ivuxolimab. The receptors here all came from an adult with an advanced solid tumor such as melanoma, head and neck, liver or kidney cancer. Each CDR3 is given with its conserved first and last residue. Each record gives: CDR3 protein, CDR3 DNA, clone size, J gene, D gene, CDR3 length, V gene. A D gene is named only where the DNA matches it firmly. A row's size may be missing; if present it is once, few, many or a size class.

CDR3: CAISPGTGSSYNSPLHF
DNA: TGTGCCATCAGTCCCGGGACAGGGAGCTCCTATAATTCACCCCTCCACTTT
size: once
J: TRBJ1-6
D: TRBD1
length: 17
V: TRBV10-3

CDR3: CASSLTLASSYNEQFF
DNA: TGTGCCAGCAGCTTGACACTGGCGAGCTCCTACAATGAGCAGTTCTTC
size: -
J: TRBJ2-1
D: -
length: 16
V: TRBV7-3

CDR3: CASSSQGGNTEAFF
DNA: TGTGCCAGTAGTAGCCAGGGTGGGAACACTGAAGCTTTCTTT
size: -
J: TRBJ1-1
D: -
length: 14
V: TRBV19

CDR3: CASSVGGTGGYEQYF
DNA: TGTGCCAGCAGCGTAGGCGGGACAGGGGGCTACGAGCAGTACTTC
size: -
J: TRBJ2-7
D: TRBD1
length: 15
V: TRBV9

CDR3: CASSLIGGMNTEAFF
DNA: TGTGCCAGCAGCTTAATCGGTGGCATGAACACTGAAGCTTTCTTT
size: -
J: TRBJ1-1
D: -
length: 15
V: TRBV7-3

CDR3: CASSFKDGRASFWIF
DNA: TGTGCCAGCAGCTTTAAGGACGGGAGGGCTTCGTTCTGGATCTTC
size: -
J: TRBJ2-1
D: TRBD2
length: 15
V: TRBV5-6

CDR3: CAWSAPRPSGEEKLFF
DNA: TGTGCCTGGAGTGCCCCCCGACCGAGCGGGGAGGAAAAACTGTTTTTT
size: -
J: TRBJ1-4
D: -
length: 16
V: TRBV30

CDR3: CASSFPGLPLDEQFF
DNA: TGTGCCAGCAGCTTTCCGGGACTACCCCTCGATGAGCAGTTCTTC
size: -
J: TRBJ2-1
D: TRBD2
length: 15
V: TRBV11-2

CDR3: CASSTLPGQTQETQYF
DNA: TGTGCCAGCAGTACACTTCCGGGACAAACACAAGAGACCCAGTACTTC
size: -
J: TRBJ2-5
D: -
length: 16
V: TRBV2

CDR3: CASDRLYEQYF
DNA: TGCGCCAGCGATAGGCTTTACGAGCAGTACTTC
size: -
J: TRBJ2-7
D: -
length: 11
V: TRBV10-1

CDR3: CASRFSSELPNTEAFF
DNA: TGTGCCAGCCGTTTCAGCTCAGAGCTCCCGAACACTGAAGCTTTCTTT
size: -
J: TRBJ1-1
D: -
length: 16
V: TRBV2

CDR3: CASSQRQHNTEAFF
DNA: TGCGCCAGCAGCCAAAGACAGCATAACACTGAAGCTTTCTTT
size: -
J: TRBJ1-1
D: -
length: 14
V: TRBV4-1

CDR3: CASSLTSSADTQYF
DNA: TGTGCCAGCAGTCTGACTAGTTCGGCAGATACGCAGTATTTT
size: medium-sized
J: TRBJ2-3
D: -
length: 14
V: TRBV27

CDR3: CASSLGQGGNQPQHF
DNA: TGTGCCAGTAGCCTGGGACAGGGGGGCAATCAGCCCCAGCATTTT
size: -
J: TRBJ1-5
D: TRBD1
length: 15
V: TRBV19

CDR3: CSVDLRREGNTDTQYF
DNA: TGCAGCGTTGACCTAAGAAGGGAGGGGAACACAGATACGCAGTATTTT
size: -
J: TRBJ2-3
D: TRBD2
length: 16
V: TRBV29-1

CDR3: CASSPQSFRGGNTEAFF
DNA: TGTGCCAGCAGCCCCCAGAGTTTCAGGGGTGGGAACACTGAAGCTTTCTTT
size: -
J: TRBJ1-1
D: -
length: 17
V: TRBV7-9

CDR3: CASSYGGQAFNEQFF
DNA: TGTGCCAGCAGTTACGGGGGACAGGCCTTCAATGAGCAGTTCTTC
size: few
J: TRBJ2-1
D: TRBD1
length: 15
V: TRBV6-5

CDR3: CASSQRGLTDTQYF
DNA: TGCGCCAGCAGCCAGCGGGGGCTTACCGATACGCAGTATTTT
size: -
J: TRBJ2-3
D: TRBD2
length: 14
V: TRBV5-1

CDR3: CASSLGGNEQYF
DNA: TGTGCCAGCAGTTTAGGAGGGAACGAGCAGTACTTC
size: once
J: TRBJ2-7
D: -
length: 12
V: TRBV27

CDR3: CASSSTRVFDEQFF
DNA: TGTGCCAGCAGTAGTACAAGAGTGTTCGATGAGCAGTTCTTC
size: -
J: TRBJ2-1
D: -
length: 14
V: TRBV6-6

CDR3: CASSGERGAPYEQYF
DNA: TGTGCCAGCAGCGGTGAGCGGGGGGCGCCCTACGAGCAGTACTTC
size: medium-sized
J: TRBJ2-7
D: TRBD2
length: 15
V: TRBV9

CDR3: CASSPTVTYEQYF
DNA: TGTGCCAGCAGCCCTACAGTGACCTACGAGCAGTACTTC
size: few
J: TRBJ2-7
D: -
length: 13
V: TRBV7-9

CDR3: CASRGAQHPNTGELFF
DNA: TGTGCCAGCAGGGGGGCACAGCATCCGAACACCGGGGAGCTGTTTTTT
size: -
J: TRBJ2-2
D: -
length: 16
V: TRBV27

CDR3: CASSHESGGANEQYF
DNA: TGTGCCAGCAGCCACGAGAGCGGGGGGGCAAACGAGCAGTACTTC
size: -
J: TRBJ2-7
D: TRBD2
length: 15
V: TRBV4-2

CDR3: CASSFYGDRAPETQYF
DNA: TGTGCCAGCAGCTTTTATGGGGACAGGGCCCCAGAGACCCAGTACTTC
size: -
J: TRBJ2-5
D: TRBD1
length: 16
V: TRBV11-3

CDR3: CAWSYSGTDGYTF
DNA: TGTGCCTGGTCGTATTCGGGGACTGATGGCTACACCTTC
size: few
J: TRBJ1-2
D: -
length: 13
V: TRBV30

CDR3: CASSVHEQYF
DNA: TGTGCCAGCAGTGTCCACGAGCAGTACTTC
size: -
J: TRBJ2-7
D: -
length: 10
V: TRBV2

CDR3: CASSLSGGNQPQHF
DNA: TGTGCCAGCAGTTTATCAGGAGGGAATCAGCCCCAGCATTTT
size: once
J: TRBJ1-5
D: -
length: 14
V: TRBV27

CDR3: CASSQGQNTEAFF
DNA: TGTGCCAGCAGCCAAGGACAGAACACTGAAGCTTTCTTT
size: -
J: TRBJ1-1
D: -
length: 13
V: TRBV4-2

CDR3: CAFGTGTYEQYF
DNA: TGTGCCTTCGGGACAGGGACCTACGAGCAGTACTTC
size: -
J: TRBJ2-7
D: TRBD1
length: 12
V: TRBV30

CDR3: CASSLVVLAGGPAKYEQYF
DNA: TGTGCCAGCAGCTTGGTAGTACTAGCGGGAGGGCCAGCGAAGTACGAGCAGTACTTC
size: -
J: TRBJ2-7
D: TRBD2
length: 19
V: TRBV5-5

CDR3: CASSLDGTGSEAFF
DNA: TGTGCCAGCAGTTTAGATGGGACAGGCTCTGAAGCTTTCTTT
size: -
J: TRBJ1-1
D: TRBD1
length: 14
V: TRBV27

CDR3: CASSYRQGLPYEQYF
DNA: TGTGCCAGCAGCTACCGACAGGGGCTCCCTTACGAGCAGTACTTC
size: -
J: TRBJ2-7
D: TRBD1
length: 15
V: TRBV7-4